The entry below gives a single T cell receptor (beta chain) sequence along with its context. As yet, its antigen is unknown. Losses at the gene ends were 2 bases for V and 3 bases for J; bases not matched to a gene: 12. CDR3 length: 18 residues. CDR1 LGHNA and CDR2 YSLEER come from the germline V gene. The data were taken from a study of T cell responses to AZD1222 COVID-19 vaccine. Broader study findings: Two doses of AZD1222 preceded a rise in Spike-specific TCR breadth and depth. Repertoires were obtained only post-peak T cell response. There were mostly white British donors and more females than males, and clonal diversity was possibly underestimated.

Some clones are missing from TCRdb's copy, which holds only in-frame ones; the method was immunoSEQ multiplex PCR. The data show approximately 83,000 clones, about 90% seen once. Material: peripheral blood, obtained on day 0 of MenACWY control vaccination. The TCR originated in an adult in good health. V usage is TRBV4-3 and J usage is TRBJ2-4; TRBD1 aligns across 8 bases. The CDR3 loop reads CASSQPRTDRVDKNIQYF. In DNA form, the CDR3 reads TGCGCCAGCAGCCAACCCAGAACGGACAGGGTTGACAAAAACATTCAGTACTTC.